The 21 T cell receptor beta chains below all came from one sample that was sequenced in a study of breast tumors, draining lymph nodes, adjacent tissues. The lymph nodes were axillary draining lymph nodes from breast cancer patients. TCRdb reprocessed the multiplex PCR reads via MiXCR and lists one record per CDR3 protein. The sample carries around 100,000 distinct CDR3 sequences, 21% recorded once. Sequencing input: axillary lymph node tissue. These receptors originate from a female donor with breast cancer. Some clones in this sample may be carry-over from other donors' samples.

About this clonotype: A much larger clone lies one base from this, so it may be a read error. This rearrangement joins TRBV3-1 to TRBJ2-7; the D gene is possibly TRBD2 (5 bases). Trimming took 0 bases from V and 2 from J, leaving 14 bases between them. The CDR3 is 16 amino acids. Germline CDR1 is LGHDT and CDR2 is YNNKEL (reference sequence). CDR3 sequence: CASSQDLETIPYEQYF. The CDR3 bases are TGTGCCAGCAGCCAAGATCTGGAGACTATCCCCTACGAGCAGTACTTC.

J is TRBJ2-7 and V is TRBV9, with 7 bases identical to TRBD2. The junction had 12 bases not matched to a gene; V was cut back by 3 bases and J by 3 bases. Germline CDR1 and CDR2: SGDLS and YYNGEE. CDR3 length equals 16 residues. In nucleotides, the CDR3 is TGTGCCAGCAGCGCTAGCGGTGCCATTACCTACTACGAGCAGTACTTC. Encoded protein: CASSASGAITYYEQYF.

There are many counts of this clonotype. Here the CDR3 reads CASSLGLAVYEQYF. The CDR3 nucleotides are TGTGCCAGCAGTTTGGGACTAGCGGTCTACGAGCAGTACTTC. The rearrangement joins TRBV6-5 to TRBJ2-7; 11 nucleotides line up with TRBD2. V gave up 4 bases and J gave up 3 bases; unmatched junction bases: 2. Germline V gene sequence: CDR1 MNHEY, CDR2 SVGAGI. CDR3 length equals 14 residues.

Many counts were recorded for this clonotype. The gene calls are TRBV7-2 and TRBJ2-3, with TRBD2 as a possible D gene (7 bases). This CDR3 has 15 residues. In germline, CDR1 is SGHTA, CDR2 FQGNSA. The V end was cut by 6 bases, the J end by 1 base, with 14 bases between. This chain's CDR3 is CASSPRGGGTDTQYF. The CDR3 DNA is TGTGCCAGCAGTCCGAGGGGGGGTGGCACAGATACGCAGTATTTT.

This clonotype was recorded many times. The chain is built from TRBV24-1 and TRBJ2-2; D gene ambiguous. Germline loops: CDR1 KGHDR, CDR2 SFDVKD. The CDR3 totals 11 residues. V gave up 2 bases and J gave up 8 bases, with 2 bases separating them. The CDR3 here is CATSDWGELFF. DNA of the CDR3: TGTGCCACCAGTGATTGGGGGGAGCTGTTTTTT.

This clonotype was observed many times. The rearrangement joins TRBV5-1 to TRBJ2-6; D is unclear. CDR3 length: 15 amino acids. Trimming left V 4 bases short and J 0 bases short, with 8 bases between. Germline-derived CDR1 and CDR2 are SGHRS and YFSETQ. The CDR3 sequence: CASSQQSSGANVLTF. CDR3 coding DNA: TGCGCCAGCAGCCAACAGAGCTCTGGGGCCAACGTCCTGACTTTC.

This clonotype has a count of ten or more. The chain carries TRBV9 and TRBJ2-5; TRBD2 might be the D (5 bases). CDR1 is SGDLS, CDR2 YYNGEE, per germline. The V gene lost 0 bases and the J gene lost 5 bases, with 14 bases spanning the gap. The CDR3 is made up of 15 amino acids. CDR3 bases: TGTGCCAGCAGCGTAGAAGCCGGGGTTAGGGAGACCCAGTACTTC. Protein sequence: CASSVEAGVRETQYF.

There are many counts of this clonotype. The chain has TRBV5-6 and TRBJ1-6; 8 bases fit TRBD1. The ends lost 3 bases at V and 0 bases at J; junction bases unmatched: 8. Looked up from germline, CDR1 is SGHDT and CDR2 is YYEEEE. This CDR3 region has 18 residues. This CDR3 reads CASSSYGDRSSYNSPLHF. CDR3 bases: TGTGCCAGCAGCTCCTACGGGGACAGGAGCTCCTATAATTCACCCCTCCACTTT. The variable domain in full, completed from reference TRBV5-6 and TRBJ1-6, reads DAGVTQSPTHLIKTRGQQVTLRCSPKSGHDTVSWYQQALGQGPQFIFQYYEEEERQRGNFPDRFSGHQFPNYSSELNVNALLLGDSALYLCASSSYGDRSSYNSPLHFGNGTRLTVT.

In its sample, this clonotype was seen many times. The rearrangement uses TRBV5-1 and TRBJ1-4; the match to TRBD1 covers 7 bases. The length of the CDR3 is 15 residues. V was pared by 3 bases and J by 8 bases, with 10 bases of the junction left unmatched. Looked up from germline, CDR1 is SGHRS and CDR2 is YFSETQ. CDR3 in amino acids: CASSWRTGEREKLFF. For the CDR3, the DNA is TGCGCCAGCAGCTGGCGGACAGGAGAGCGCGAAAAACTGTTTTTT. Filled out from reference TRBV5-1 and TRBJ1-4, the complete variable domain reads KAGVTQTPRYLIKTRGQQVTLSCSPISGHRSVSWYQQTPGQGLQFLFEYFSETQRNKGNFPGRFSGRQFSNSRSEMNVSTLELGDSALYLCASSWRTGEREKLFFGSGTQLSVL.

This clonotype was observed at least ten times. The chain recombines TRBV20-1 with TRBJ2-7; D may correspond to TRBD1 or TRBD2 (5 bases each). V gave up 0 bases and J gave up 0 bases, with 9 bases separating them. There are 14 residues in the CDR3. Germline CDR1 and CDR2: DFQATT and SNEGSKA (reference sequence). CDR3 amino acids: CSARDRGGSYEQYF. Here the CDR3 DNA reads TGCAGTGCTAGAGATCGGGGCGGCTCCTACGAGCAGTACTTC.

This clonotype has at least ten counts. V usage is TRBV20-1 and J usage is TRBJ2-5; 13 bases are shared with TRBD2. The ends lost 1 base at V and 5 bases at J; junction bases unmatched: 10. This CDR3 has 17 amino acids. Per germline, CDR1 DFQATT and CDR2 SNEGSKA (reference sequence). CDR3: CSARGASGLAGLETQYF. The CDR3 nucleotides are TGCAGTGCTAGAGGGGCTTCGGGACTAGCGGGATTGGAGACCCAGTACTTC.

This clonotype was observed a handful of times. V is TRBV18 and J is TRBJ1-5; D might be TRBD1 (5 bases). This CDR3 is 15 amino acids long. Germline V lookup: CDR1 KGHSH, CDR2 LQKENI. V gave up 4 bases and J gave up 7 bases, with 17 bases separating them. This chain's CDR3 is CASSLGQGPEQPQHF. As DNA, the CDR3 is TGTGCCAGCTCACTTGGGCAGGGACCGGAGCAGCCCCAGCATTTT.

Many counts were recorded for this clonotype. CDR3 sequence (DNA): TGTGCCATCAGTGAGTCATGGGGCGGGGGGGCCTCTGAGCAGTTCTTC. It specifies CAISESWGGGASEQFF. The V and J genes are TRBV10-3 and TRBJ2-1; 9 bases line up with TRBD2. The trim removed 0 bases at V and 9 bases at J, leaving 9 bases unmatched. The CDR3 sequence is 16 residues long. Per germline, CDR1 ENHRY and CDR2 SYGVKD.

This chain connects TRBV27 to TRBJ1-2; TRBD1 aligns across 8 bases. Per germline, CDR1 MNHEY and CDR2 SMNVEV (reference sequence). J gave up 5 bases and V 4 bases, and 6 bases lay outside the gene matches. The CDR3 contains 14 residues. CDR3 amino acids: CASSYSGGAYGYTF. The CDR3 coding sequence is TGTGCCAGCAGTTACTCAGGGGGCGCTTATGGCTACACCTTC.

This clonotype was recorded many times. The V call is TRBV11-2, the J call TRBJ2-7; D remains unclear. This CDR3 is built from 14 residues. Germline CDR1 reads SGHAT; CDR2 reads FQNNGV. Trimming stripped 1 base from V and 0 bases from J, with 7 bases between. CDR3 protein: CASSLVAASYEQYF. CDR3 DNA: TGTGCCAGCAGCTTAGTTGCAGCCTCCTACGAGCAGTACTTC.

This clonotype was observed at least ten times. The chain carries TRBV19 and TRBJ1-2; D gene ambiguous. The CDR3 is 11 residues long. From germline, CDR1 is LNHDA and CDR2 SQIVND (reference sequence). Trimming stripped 8 bases from V and 8 bases from J, with 12 bases between. CDR3 in amino acids: CASGQEWGYTF. CDR3 in DNA: TGTGCCAGTGGGCAGGAGTGGGGCTACACCTTC.

The gene calls are TRBV30 and TRBJ1-5; weak D call: TRBD1 (5 bases). CDR1 and CDR2 from the germline V gene are GTSNPN and SVGIG (reference sequence). Trimming took off 5 bases at V and 7 bases at J, with 15 bases between the two ends. The CDR3 totals 13 residues. The CDR3 nucleotides are TGTGCCTGGGACACCGGGGCTGGCCAGCCCCAGCATTTT. Its translation: CAWDTGAGQPQHF.

This clonotype was seen many times. The chain has TRBV10-3 and TRBJ1-5; D gene ambiguous. V gave up 4 bases and J gave up 0 bases, with 7 bases separating them. The germline CDR1 and CDR2 sequences are ENHRY and SYGVKD. The length of the CDR3 is 14 residues. The CDR3 DNA reads as TGTGCCATCAGTGCTGAGTATAGCAATCAGCCCCAGCATTTT. It encodes CAISAEYSNQPQHF.

This clonotype was observed many times. This chain joins TRBV5-1 and TRBJ1-4, with 9 nucleotides matching TRBD1. With 2 bases clipped from V and 5 bases from J, the junction kept 7 bases outside the gene matches. Germline V gene data show CDR1 as SGHRS and CDR2 as YFSETQ. The CDR3 spans 16 residues. CDR3 sequence reads: CASSLLGTGSNEKLFF. CDR3 sequence (DNA): TGCGCCAGCAGCTTACTAGGGACAGGGTCCAATGAAAAACTGTTTTTT.

A remark on this clonotype: One base away lies a much larger clone, so this may be a sequencing read error. V is TRBV11-3 and J is TRBJ2-3; D is unresolved. Germline lookup yields CDR1 SGHNT and CDR2 YENEEA. This CDR3 is 13 amino acids long. V was shortened by 2 bases and J by 4 bases, with 7 bases between the two germline ends. The CDR3 reads CASSLTRSDTQYF. The CDR3 coding sequence is TGTGCCAGCAGCTTAACAAGGTCAGATACGCAGTATTTT.

The rearrangement uses TRBV5-4 and TRBJ1-1; D unclear. The CDR3 totals 13 residues. Trimming shortened V by 4 bases and J by 1 base, and 8 bases separated the two germline ends. Germline CDR1 reads SGHNT; CDR2 reads YYREEE (reference sequence). CDR3 sequence: CASSQIQNTEAFF. For the CDR3, the DNA is TGTGCCAGCAGCCAAATCCAGAACACTGAAGCTTTCTTT.